Listed below are T cell receptor beta chains from one sample, sequenced in a study of cytotoxic CD8 clonotypes in ibrutinib-treated CLL. Assay used: immunoSEQ multiplex PCR; TCRdb lists only in-frame clones, some missing. This sample has fewer than 35,000 clones, with less than 75% found just once. The starting material was PBMCs, obtained before ibrutinib treatment. The receptors come from a human donor with chronic lymphocytic leukemia. Both conserved end residues are part of each CDR3. A D gene is named only where the DNA matches it firmly. Only part of the rows carry a size: once, few, many, or a class if the clone is expanded.

V gene	clone size	D gene	J gene	CDR3 protein	CDR3 DNA
TRBV29-1	NA	NA	TRBJ2-1	CSVGQLNNEQFF	TGCAGCGTCGGACAGCTAAACAATGAGCAGTTCTTC
TRBV11-2	once	TRBD2	TRBJ2-3	CASSLAGGRTDTQYF	TGTGCCAGCAGCTTAGCGGGGGGACGCACAGATACGCAGTATTTT
TRBV6-5	NA	TRBD1	TRBJ2-7	CASSYSPGQGPTEQYF	TGTGCCAGCAGTTACTCGCCGGGACAGGGCCCCACCGAGCAGTACTTC
TRBV5-1	few	NA	TRBJ2-1	CASSFFERRFGDEQFF	TGCGCCAGCAGCTTTTTCGAACGACGGTTCGGGGATGAGCAGTTCTTC
TRBV2	few	TRBD2	TRBJ2-7	CASTSAGGTYEQYF	TGTGCCAGCACTTCCGCGGGGGGTACCTACGAGCAGTACTTC
TRBV6-9	NA	NA	TRBJ1-2	CASSRGGQGYGYTF	TGTGCCAGCAGTCGTGGGGGCCAGGGGTATGGCTACACCTTC
TRBV20-1	few	NA	TRBJ2-7	CSARDGAAQYF	TGCAGTGCTAGAGATGGCGCAGCGCAGTACTTC
TRBV6-5	NA	NA	TRBJ1-2	CASSRPVPPYGYTF	TGTGCCAGCAGTCGACCGGTTCCGCCCTATGGCTACACCTTC
TRBV5-1	few	TRBD2	TRBJ2-7	CASSLTPLTSLFSYEQYF	TGCGCCAGCAGCTTGACCCCCCTGACTAGCCTCTTCTCCTACGAGCAGTACTTC
TRBV10-2	NA	NA	TRBJ1-2	CASRKEDRADRPYGYTF	TGCGCCAGCAGAAAAGAAGACAGAGCGGATAGACCCTATGGCTACACCTTC
TRBV7-3	NA	TRBD1	TRBJ2-3	CASQAKTGTGGTDTQYF	TGTGCCAGCCAAGCAAAAACCGGGACAGGGGGTACGGATACGCAGTATTTT